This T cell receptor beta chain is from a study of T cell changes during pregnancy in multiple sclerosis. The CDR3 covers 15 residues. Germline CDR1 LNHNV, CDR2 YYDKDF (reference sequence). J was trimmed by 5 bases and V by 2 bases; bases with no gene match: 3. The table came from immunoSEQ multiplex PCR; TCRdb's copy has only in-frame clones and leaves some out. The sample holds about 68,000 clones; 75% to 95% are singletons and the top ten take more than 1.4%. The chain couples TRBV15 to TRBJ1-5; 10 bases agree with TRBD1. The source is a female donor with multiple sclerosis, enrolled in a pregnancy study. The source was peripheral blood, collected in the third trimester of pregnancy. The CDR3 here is CATSRRQGADQPQHF. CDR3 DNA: TGTGCCACCAGCAGACGACAGGGGGCCGATCAGCCCCAGCATTTT.